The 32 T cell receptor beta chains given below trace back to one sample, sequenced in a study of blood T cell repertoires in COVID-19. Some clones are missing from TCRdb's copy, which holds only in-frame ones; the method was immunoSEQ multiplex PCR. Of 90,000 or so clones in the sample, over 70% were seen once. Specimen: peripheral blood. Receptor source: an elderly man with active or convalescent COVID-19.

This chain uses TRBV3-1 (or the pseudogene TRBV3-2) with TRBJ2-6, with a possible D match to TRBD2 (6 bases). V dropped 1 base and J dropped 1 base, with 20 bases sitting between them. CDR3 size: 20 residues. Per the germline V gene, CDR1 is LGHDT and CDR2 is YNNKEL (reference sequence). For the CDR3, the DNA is TGTGCCAGCAGCCAAGTTGTTCCCGGGACTCAGGGATCTGGGGCCAACGTCCTGACTTTC. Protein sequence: CASSQVVPGTQGSGANVLTF.

DNA for the CDR3: TGTGCCAGCACCGACAGGGTTAGCTCCTACGAGCAGTACTTC. Encoded protein: CASTDRVSSYEQYF. V usage is TRBV25-1 and J usage is TRBJ2-7; 7 bases are a match to TRBD1. The germline V gene encodes CDR1 MGHDK and CDR2 SYGVNS. This CDR3 has 14 residues. J was trimmed by 0 bases and V by 7 bases; bases with no gene match: 6.

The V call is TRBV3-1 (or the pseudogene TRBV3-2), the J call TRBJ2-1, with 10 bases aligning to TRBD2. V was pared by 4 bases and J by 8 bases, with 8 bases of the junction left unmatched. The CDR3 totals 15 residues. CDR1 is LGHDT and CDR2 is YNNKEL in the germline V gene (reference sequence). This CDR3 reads CASSPRGSGGHEQFF. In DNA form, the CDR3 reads TGTGCCAGCAGCCCCCGGGGTAGCGGGGGGCATGAGCAGTTCTTC.

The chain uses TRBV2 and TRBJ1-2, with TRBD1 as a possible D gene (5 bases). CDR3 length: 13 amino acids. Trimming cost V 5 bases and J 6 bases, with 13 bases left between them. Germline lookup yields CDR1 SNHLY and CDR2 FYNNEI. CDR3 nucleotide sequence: TGTGCCAGCAGTCCGACAGTTCAGGATGGCTACACCTTC. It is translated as CASSPTVQDGYTF.

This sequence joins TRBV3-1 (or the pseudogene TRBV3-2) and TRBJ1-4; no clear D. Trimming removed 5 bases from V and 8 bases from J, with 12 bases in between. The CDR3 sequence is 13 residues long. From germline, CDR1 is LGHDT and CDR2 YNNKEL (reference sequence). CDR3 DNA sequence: TGTGCCAGCAGCTCGCGGGAGGTAGAAAAACTGTTTTTT. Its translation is CASSSREVEKLFF.

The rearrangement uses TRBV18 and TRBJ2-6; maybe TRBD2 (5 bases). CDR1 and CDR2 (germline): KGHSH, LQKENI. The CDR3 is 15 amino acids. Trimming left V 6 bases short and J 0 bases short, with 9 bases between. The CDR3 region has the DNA TGTGCCAGCTCCCCAAGCGGCTCTGGGGCCAACGTCCTGACTTTC. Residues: CASSPSGSGANVLTF.

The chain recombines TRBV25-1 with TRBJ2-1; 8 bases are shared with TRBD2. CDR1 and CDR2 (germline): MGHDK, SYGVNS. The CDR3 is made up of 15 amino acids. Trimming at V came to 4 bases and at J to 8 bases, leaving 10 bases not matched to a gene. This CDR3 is CASSGTSQPFDEQFF. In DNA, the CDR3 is TGTGCCAGCAGTGGGACTAGCCAACCCTTCGATGAGCAGTTCTTC. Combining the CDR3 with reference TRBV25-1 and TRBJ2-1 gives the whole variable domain EADIYQTPRYLVIGTGKKITLECSQTMGHDKMYWYQQDPGMELHLIHYSYGVNSTEKGDLSSESTVSRIRTEHFPLTLESARPSHTSQYLCASSGTSQPFDEQFFGPGTRLTVL.

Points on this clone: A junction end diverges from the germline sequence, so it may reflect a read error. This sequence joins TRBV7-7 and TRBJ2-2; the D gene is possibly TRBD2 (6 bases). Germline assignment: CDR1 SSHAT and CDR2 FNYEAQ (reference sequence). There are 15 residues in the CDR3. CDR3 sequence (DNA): TGTGCTAGCAGCGAAGACCTTCGGGGGACCGGGGAGCTGTTTTTT. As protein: CASSEDLRGTGELFF.

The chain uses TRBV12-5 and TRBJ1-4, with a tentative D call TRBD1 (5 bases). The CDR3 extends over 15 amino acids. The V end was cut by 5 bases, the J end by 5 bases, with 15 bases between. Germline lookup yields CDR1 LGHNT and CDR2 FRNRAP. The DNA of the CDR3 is TGTGCTAGTGGTCCCCCAGACAGACCAAATGAAAAACTGTTTTTT. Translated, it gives CASGPPDRPNEKLFF.

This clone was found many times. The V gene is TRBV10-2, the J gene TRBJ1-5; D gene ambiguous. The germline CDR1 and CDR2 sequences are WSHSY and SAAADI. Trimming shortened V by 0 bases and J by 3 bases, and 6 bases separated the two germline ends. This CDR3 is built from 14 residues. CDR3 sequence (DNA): TGCGCCAGCAGTGAGTCGGGCCCCAATCAGCCCCAGCATTTT. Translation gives CASSESGPNQPQHF.

For the CDR3, the DNA is TGCGCCAGCAGCCATTTCTCATCCGGGACAGGGGTCTACAATGAGCAGTTCTTC. Translating it yields CASSHFSSGTGVYNEQFF. The chain employs TRBV4-1 and TRBJ2-1, with TRBD1 matching 10 bases. The junction had 11 bases not matched to a gene; V was cut back by 3 bases and J by 3 bases. The CDR3 has 18 amino acids. The germline V gene encodes CDR1 MGHRA and CDR2 YSYEKL.

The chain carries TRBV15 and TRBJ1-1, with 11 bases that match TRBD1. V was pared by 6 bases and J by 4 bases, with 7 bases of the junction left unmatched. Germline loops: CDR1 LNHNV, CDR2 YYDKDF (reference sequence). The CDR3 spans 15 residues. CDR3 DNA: TGTGCCACCAGAGCCGGGACAGGGGGATTCACTGAAGCTTTCTTT. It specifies CATRAGTGGFTEAFF.

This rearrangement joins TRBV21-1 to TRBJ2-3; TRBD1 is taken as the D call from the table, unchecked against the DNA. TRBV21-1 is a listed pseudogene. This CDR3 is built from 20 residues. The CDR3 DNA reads TGTGCCAGCAGCAAAATCCAGGGGGGCAGAATTACTGCTAGCACAGATACGCAGTATTTT. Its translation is CASSKIQGGRITASTDTQYF.

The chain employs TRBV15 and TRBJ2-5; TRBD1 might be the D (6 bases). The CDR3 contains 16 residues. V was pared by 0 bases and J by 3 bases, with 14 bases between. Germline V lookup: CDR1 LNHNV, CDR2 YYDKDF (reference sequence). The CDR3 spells CATSRDLGNREETQYF. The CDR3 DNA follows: TGTGCCACCAGCAGAGATCTTGGGAACAGGGAAGAGACCCAGTACTTC.

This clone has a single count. CDR3 in DNA: TGTGCCAGTAGTCTGGAGATAAACCCGGTACAAGAGACCCAGTACTTC. Its translation is CASSLEINPVQETQYF. This sequence joins TRBV19 and TRBJ2-5, with no clear D. Germline-derived CDR1 and CDR2 are LNHDA and SQIVND (reference sequence). V was pared by 5 bases and J by 2 bases, with 18 bases between. This CDR3 contains 16 residues.

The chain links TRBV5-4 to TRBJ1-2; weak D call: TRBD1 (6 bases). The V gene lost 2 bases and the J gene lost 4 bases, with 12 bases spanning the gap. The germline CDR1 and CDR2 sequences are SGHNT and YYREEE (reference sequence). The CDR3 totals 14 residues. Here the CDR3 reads CASSFLTGIYGYTF. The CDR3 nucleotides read TGTGCCAGCAGCTTCCTCACAGGGATCTATGGCTACACCTTC.

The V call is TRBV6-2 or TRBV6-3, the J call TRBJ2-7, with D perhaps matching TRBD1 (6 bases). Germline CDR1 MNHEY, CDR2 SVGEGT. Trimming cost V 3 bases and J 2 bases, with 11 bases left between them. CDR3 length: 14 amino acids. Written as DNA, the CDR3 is TGTGCCAGCAGTTATCACAGGGCCACCTACGAGCAGTACTTC. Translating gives CASSYHRATYEQYF.

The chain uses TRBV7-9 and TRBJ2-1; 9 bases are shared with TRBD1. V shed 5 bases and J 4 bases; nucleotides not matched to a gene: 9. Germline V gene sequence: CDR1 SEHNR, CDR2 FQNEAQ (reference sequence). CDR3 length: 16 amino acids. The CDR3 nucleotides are TGTGCCAGCAGCCCGGGACAGGGTTTAGGGTACAATGAGCAGTTCTTC. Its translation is CASSPGQGLGYNEQFF.

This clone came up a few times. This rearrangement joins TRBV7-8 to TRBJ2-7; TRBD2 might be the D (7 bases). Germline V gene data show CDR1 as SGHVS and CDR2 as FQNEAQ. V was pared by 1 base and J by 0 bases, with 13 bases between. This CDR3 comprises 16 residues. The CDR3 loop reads CASSLERGGVSYEQYF. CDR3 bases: TGTGCCAGCAGCTTAGAGAGGGGGGGGGTCTCCTACGAGCAGTACTTC.

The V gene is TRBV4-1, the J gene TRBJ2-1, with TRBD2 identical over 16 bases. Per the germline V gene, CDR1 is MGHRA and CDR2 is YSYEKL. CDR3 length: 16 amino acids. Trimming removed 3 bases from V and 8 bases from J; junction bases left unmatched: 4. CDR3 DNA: TGCGCCAGCAGCCATGGGACTAGCGGGGGGGAGTATGAGCAGTTCTTC. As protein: CASSHGTSGGEYEQFF.

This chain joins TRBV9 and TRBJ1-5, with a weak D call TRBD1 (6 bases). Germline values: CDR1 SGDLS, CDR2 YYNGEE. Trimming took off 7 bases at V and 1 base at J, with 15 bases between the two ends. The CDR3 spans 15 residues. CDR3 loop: CASSEVGGSNQPQHF. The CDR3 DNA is TGTGCCAGCTCGGAGGTAGGGGGAAGCAATCAGCCCCAGCATTTT. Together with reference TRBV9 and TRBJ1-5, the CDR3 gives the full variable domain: DSGVTQTPKHLITATGQRVTLRCSPRSGDLSVYWYQQSLDQGLQFLIQYYNGEERAKGNILERFSAQQFPDLHSELNLSSLELGDSALYFCASSEVGGSNQPQHFGDGTRLSIL.

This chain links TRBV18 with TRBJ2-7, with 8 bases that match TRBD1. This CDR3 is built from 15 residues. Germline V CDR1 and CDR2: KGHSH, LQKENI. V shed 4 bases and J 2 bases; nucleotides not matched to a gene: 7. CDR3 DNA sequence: TGTGCCAGCTCACAGGGACAGGTCGGGACCTACGAGCAGTACTTC. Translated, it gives CASSQGQVGTYEQYF.

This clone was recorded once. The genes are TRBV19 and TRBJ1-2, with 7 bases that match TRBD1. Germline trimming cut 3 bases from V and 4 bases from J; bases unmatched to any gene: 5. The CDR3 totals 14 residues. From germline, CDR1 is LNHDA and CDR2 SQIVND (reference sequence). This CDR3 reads CASSILTGPYGYTF. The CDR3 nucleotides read TGTGCCAGTAGTATCCTGACAGGGCCCTATGGCTACACCTTC.

DNA of the CDR3: TGTGCCAGCAGCTCGCAGACAGGGGGTCACTACGAGCAGTACTTC. Translation gives CASSSQTGGHYEQYF. The chain joins TRBV7-8 to TRBJ2-7, with 9 positions matching TRBD1. The trim removed 4 bases at V and 3 bases at J, leaving 7 bases unmatched. Germline loops: CDR1 SGHVS, CDR2 FQNEAQ. This CDR3 has 15 residues.

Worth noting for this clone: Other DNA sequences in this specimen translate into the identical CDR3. As DNA, the CDR3 is TGTGCCAGCAGCCCCCGACTAGCTTTCTCCTACAATGAGCAGTTCTTC. Residues: CASSPRLAFSYNEQFF. The chain links TRBV3-1 (or the pseudogene TRBV3-2) to TRBJ2-1, with 7 bases matching TRBD2. This CDR3 contains 16 residues. Looked up from germline, CDR1 is LGHDT and CDR2 is YNNKEL (reference sequence). V trimming: 4 bases; J trimming: 0 bases; junction bases outside the gene matches: 6.

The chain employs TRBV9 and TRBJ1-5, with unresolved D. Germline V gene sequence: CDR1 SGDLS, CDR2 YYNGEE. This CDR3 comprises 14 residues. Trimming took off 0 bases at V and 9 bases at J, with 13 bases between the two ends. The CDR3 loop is CASSVDPAGSPQHF. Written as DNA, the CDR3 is TGTGCCAGCAGCGTAGACCCCGCGGGCTCGCCCCAGCATTTT.

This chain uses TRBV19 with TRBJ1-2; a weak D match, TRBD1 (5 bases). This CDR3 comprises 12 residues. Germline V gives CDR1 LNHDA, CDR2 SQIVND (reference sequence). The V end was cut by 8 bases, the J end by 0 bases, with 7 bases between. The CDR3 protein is CASGGANYGYTF. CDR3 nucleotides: TGTGCCAGTGGGGGGGCTAACTATGGCTACACCTTC.

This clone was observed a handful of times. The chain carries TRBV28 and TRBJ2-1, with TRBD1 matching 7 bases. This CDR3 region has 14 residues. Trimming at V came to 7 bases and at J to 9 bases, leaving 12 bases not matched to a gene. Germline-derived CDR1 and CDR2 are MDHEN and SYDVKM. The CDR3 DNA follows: TGTGCCAGCACCTACCCGGGACAGCAGGGTGAGCAGTTCTTC. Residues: CASTYPGQQGEQFF. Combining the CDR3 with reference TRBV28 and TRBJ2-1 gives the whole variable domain DVKVTQSSRYLVKRTGEKVFLECVQDMDHENMFWYRQDPGLGLRLIYFSYDVKMKEKGDIPEGYSVSREKKERFSLILESASTNQTSMYLCASTYPGQQGEQFFGPGTRLTVL.

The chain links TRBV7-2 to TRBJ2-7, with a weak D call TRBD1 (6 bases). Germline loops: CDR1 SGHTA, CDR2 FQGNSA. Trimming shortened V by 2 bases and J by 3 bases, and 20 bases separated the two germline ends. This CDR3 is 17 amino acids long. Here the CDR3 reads CASSLSQGTRVYYEQYF. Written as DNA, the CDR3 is TGTGCCAGCAGCTTAAGTCAGGGGACCCGGGTATACTACGAGCAGTACTTC.

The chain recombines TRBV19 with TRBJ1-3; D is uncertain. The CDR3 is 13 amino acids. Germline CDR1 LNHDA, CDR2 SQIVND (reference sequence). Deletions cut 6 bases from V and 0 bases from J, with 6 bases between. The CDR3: CASRSNSGNTIYF. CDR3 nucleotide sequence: TGTGCCAGTAGGTCCAACTCTGGAAACACCATATATTTT. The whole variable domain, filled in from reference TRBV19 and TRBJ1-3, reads DGGITQSPKYLFRKEGQNVTLSCEQNLNHDAMYWYRQDPGQGLRLIYYSQIVNDFQKGDIAEGYSVSREKKESFPLTVTSAQKNPTAFYLCASRSNSGNTIYFGEGSWLTVV.

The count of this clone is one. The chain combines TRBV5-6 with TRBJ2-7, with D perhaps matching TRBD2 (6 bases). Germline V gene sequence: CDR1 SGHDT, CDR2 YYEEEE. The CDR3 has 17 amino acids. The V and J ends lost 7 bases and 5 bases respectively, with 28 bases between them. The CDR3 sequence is CASYRRAGPAKVNEQYF. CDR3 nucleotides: TGTGCCAGCTACCGGAGGGCGGGTCCTGCAAAGGTGAACGAGCAGTACTTC.

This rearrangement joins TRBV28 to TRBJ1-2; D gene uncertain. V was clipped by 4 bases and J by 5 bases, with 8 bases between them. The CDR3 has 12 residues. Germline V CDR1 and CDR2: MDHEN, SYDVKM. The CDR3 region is CASSSRQYGYTF. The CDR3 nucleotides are TGTGCCAGCAGTTCCCGACAATATGGCTACACCTTC.